Listed below are T cell receptor beta chains from one sample, sequenced in a study of identical twins. TCRdb re-called the 5' RACE reads through MiXCR, storing one row per CDR3 protein. The data contain approximately 260,000 distinct CDR3 sequences, approximately 8.6% of them singletons. In addition, the sample was reused for a study of yellow fever vaccine responses in identical twins.

Sequenced sample: CD8+ T cells sorted from blood. All receptors come from a woman aged 18-29 years in good health. The CDR3 runs from the conserved cysteine through the conserved F or W. D genes are given only for firm matches. Clone size is not always given. Where it is, it says once, few, many or a class for expanded clones.

j_call: TRBJ2-7; v_call: TRBV7-2; clone_size: many; d_call: TRBD2; cdr3_aa: CASSLTPAGGDEQYF; cdr3_nt: TGTGCCAGCAGCTTAACCCCAGCGGGAGGTGACGAGCAGTACTTC
j_call: TRBJ2-7; v_call: TRBV24-1; clone_size: .; d_call: .; cdr3_aa: CATSDSGYVDEQYF; cdr3_nt: TGTGCCACCAGTGATTCAGGGTATGTGGACGAGCAGTACTTC
j_call: TRBJ2-7; v_call: TRBV4-3; clone_size: once; d_call: .; cdr3_aa: CASSQDTVDEQYF; cdr3_nt: TGCGCCAGCAGCCAAGACACGGTCGATGAGCAGTACTTC
j_call: TRBJ2-5; v_call: TRBV6-1; clone_size: .; d_call: .; cdr3_aa: CASSPLLADGPETQYF; cdr3_nt: TGTGCCAGCAGCCCTCTCTTAGCCGATGGCCCAGAGACCCAGTACTTC
j_call: TRBJ1-1; v_call: TRBV6-2/TRBV6-3; clone_size: .; d_call: .; cdr3_aa: CASSPWATEAFF; cdr3_nt: TGTGCCAGCAGTCCGTGGGCCACTGAAGCTTTCTTT
j_call: TRBJ1-3; v_call: TRBV6-1; clone_size: many; d_call: .; cdr3_aa: CASIAGSGNTIYF; cdr3_nt: TGTGCCAGCATAGCAGGCTCTGGAAACACCATATATTTT
j_call: TRBJ2-1; v_call: TRBV7-2; clone_size: many; d_call: TRBD2; cdr3_aa: CASSPLGREASYNEQFF; cdr3_nt: TGTGCCAGCAGCCCCCTCGGGCGGGAGGCTTCCTACAATGAGCAGTTCTTC
j_call: TRBJ2-2; v_call: TRBV30; clone_size: .; d_call: .; cdr3_aa: CAKDSSNTGELFF; cdr3_nt: TGTGCTAAGGACAGCTCGAACACCGGGGAGCTGTTTTTT
j_call: TRBJ2-1; v_call: TRBV15; clone_size: .; d_call: TRBD2; cdr3_aa: CATSRETGGLRGYNEQFF; cdr3_nt: TGTGCCACCAGCAGAGAAACGGGGGGACTTCGGGGTTACAATGAGCAGTTCTTC
j_call: TRBJ2-5; v_call: TRBV27; clone_size: many; d_call: .; cdr3_aa: CASSLNFGVGETQYF; cdr3_nt: TGTGCCAGCAGTCTTAATTTCGGGGTGGGAGAGACCCAGTACTTC
j_call: TRBJ1-4; v_call: TRBV5-5; clone_size: .; d_call: .; cdr3_aa: CASSLVQGSEKLFF; cdr3_nt: TGTGCCAGCAGCTTGGTTCAGGGAAGTGAAAAACTGTTTTTT
j_call: TRBJ2-5; v_call: TRBV12-3/TRBV12-4; clone_size: many; d_call: .; cdr3_aa: CASSPFLVQETQYF; cdr3_nt: TGTGCCAGCAGTCCCTTTTTGGTCCAAGAGACCCAGTACTTC
j_call: TRBJ2-1; v_call: TRBV28; clone_size: .; d_call: TRBD2; cdr3_aa: CASSSRLAGGWYNEQFF; cdr3_nt: TGTGCCAGCAGTTCCCGATTAGCGGGGGGATGGTACAATGAGCAGTTCTTC
j_call: TRBJ1-1; v_call: TRBV15; clone_size: .; d_call: .; cdr3_aa: CATSEIGGAGPEAFF; cdr3_nt: TGTGCCACCAGCGAGATAGGAGGGGCCGGGCCTGAAGCTTTCTTT
j_call: TRBJ2-7; v_call: TRBV29-1; clone_size: few; d_call: .; cdr3_aa: CSVVMGGHEQYF; cdr3_nt: TGCAGCGTTGTAATGGGGGGACACGAGCAGTACTTC
j_call: TRBJ2-5; v_call: TRBV9; clone_size: few; d_call: .; cdr3_aa: CASSVSEETQYF; cdr3_nt: TGTGCCAGCAGCGTATCCGAAGAGACCCAGTACTTC
j_call: TRBJ2-1; v_call: TRBV27; clone_size: few; d_call: .; cdr3_aa: CASRIDRDGFNEQFF; cdr3_nt: TGTGCCAGCAGGATCGACCGGGACGGTTTCAATGAGCAGTTCTTC
j_call: TRBJ2-7; v_call: TRBV4-3; clone_size: many; d_call: TRBD1; cdr3_aa: CASSQETGGSYEQYF; cdr3_nt: TGCGCCAGCAGCCAAGAGACAGGGGGCTCGTACGAGCAGTACTTC
j_call: TRBJ2-7; v_call: TRBV7-2; clone_size: few; d_call: .; cdr3_aa: CASSDGLSYEQYF; cdr3_nt: TGTGCCAGCAGCGACGGGCTCTCCTACGAGCAGTACTTC
j_call: TRBJ2-5; v_call: TRBV9; clone_size: .; d_call: .; cdr3_aa: CASSSSGVGETQYF; cdr3_nt: TGTGCCAGCAGCTCCTCAGGGGTAGGGGAGACCCAGTACTTC